Detailed here is one T cell receptor beta chain. This clonotype was found a few times. Its recognized antigen is unknown. The junction does not match germline at one end; this may be a read error. These data originate in a study of naive and memory T cell subsets (TCRdb year 2017). Describing the broader study: An open-source, UMI-based TCR alpha and beta sequencing pipeline was applied to sorted naive and memory peripheral blood T cell subsets. The functional CMV T cell responses agreed completely with IgG serology results. RNA was DNase-treated and reverse transcribed with TCR constant-region primers, mostly using SuperScript III. Overall study results and their limits: After error correction, over 85% of naive TCR sequences appeared only once, giving much steeper abundance distributions than memory subsets. The repertoire findings for the naive and memory subsets could not be validated against a ground truth because none was available. A clonotype was defined as a single alpha or beta chain sequence rather than as a paired alpha/beta receptor. In both CD4 and CD8 cells, the Gini index increased while Shannon and inverse Simpson diversity decreased from naive through CM, EM and EMRA. RNA-based TCR counts may be influenced by expression changes linked to T cell activation and differentiation. A power law was followed by TCR abundance, with an exponent that differed between naive and memory subsets but was consistent across the three individuals.

Receptor libraries were prepared by UMI-ligation and nested PCR. The beta constant-region primer consisted of an equimolar mixture of two oligonucleotides that together covered TRBC1 and TRBC2. T4 RNA ligase 1 ligated a single-stranded oligonucleotide carrying the SP2 primer and a 12-nucleotide UMI to the cDNA 3' end. Four rounds of PCR, combining the SP2 primer with nested alpha and beta constant-region primers, were used to amplify the ligated cDNA. The ligation reaction was incubated at 16°C for roughly 18-25 hours. To avoid over-amplification, PCR2 was usually performed as a SYBR Green qPCR and halted once a predetermined threshold was reached. Agencourt AMPure XP magnetic beads were used for all purifications after the first. Libraries were quantified by Qubit and checked on a TapeStation, where a main peak was expected near 650 bp. Pooled libraries were sequenced on an Illumina MiSeq using v2 2x251 paired-end kits, and typically roughly 0.95-2.1 million reads were obtained per sample. Each sample's library went into the pool at roughly 4 nM, and roughly 5-7.5% PhiX was added to help with cluster recognition. The authors' pipeline ran thus. V and J genes were assigned to Demultiplexor-processed FASTQ reads by Decombinator through tag matching, with a single base-pair mismatch being allowed. Collapsinator used UMIs to correct both sequencing errors and frequency errors arising from PCR heterogeneity. TCRs were translated and CDR3s were extracted from the conserved cysteine to the FGXG phenylalanine by CDR3Translator, with non-productive sequences being flagged. Gini, Shannon entropy and inverse Simpson indices were calculated on repertoires that had been subsampled to equal numbers of UMI-defined TCRs. Clonotype abundance distributions were fitted to a power law by maximum likelihood within the linear range. Similar UMI counts, unique TCR numbers and clonal distributions were obtained with the pipeline and with MIGEC on one naive CD8 sample. The repertoires were searched for 7,000 to 8,000 CMV-associated CDR3 sequences that had been compiled from VDJdb and a published dataset. The raw public data were reprocessed by TCRdb itself: fastp quality trimming at Q25, MiXCR clonotype calling, in-frame beta chains only. For every CDR3 protein sequence, its rows merge into one entry that carries the most common genes and DNA. These V and J calls are TCRdb output, not the study's own analysis. This sample holds approximately 89,000 distinct CDR3 sequences; 7% to 7.5% were observed only once. About 1.6% of the sample is taken by the ten largest.

The CDR3 starts with the cysteine, ends with the phenylalanine, and has 14 residues. Only the CDR3 DNA is retained, 42 bases long and in frame from the first base. CDR1 SSHAT and CDR2 FNYEAQ were looked up in the germline V gene (reference sequence). From the second PCR step onward, the TCR alpha chain libraries and the TCR beta chain libraries were amplified separately. Donor CMV status was determined by IFNgamma production from CD4+ T cells after overnight stimulation of fresh PBMCs with CMV viral lysate. CD4 T cells were positively selected with Miltenyi beads, followed by positive selection of CD8 T cells from the CD4-negative fraction. Cells were stained for CD3, CD4, CD8, CD45RA, CD27 and a live/dead dye and were sorted on a BD Aria II into four subsets based on CD45RA and CD27. Blood came from a few healthy volunteers, each fractionated into CD4 and CD8 T cells and then into four differentiation subsets. About 130 ml of peripheral blood was collected from each donor, and PBMC were isolated from the blood using Ficoll-Paque PLUS density-gradient centrifugation. The sorted cells were lysed in RLT buffer, after which RNA was extracted using a Qiagen RNeasy kit and kept at -80 degrees C.

The receptor was derived from a human donor in good health. The rearrangement combines TRBV7-7 with TRBJ2-5, and TRBD2 matches 7 of the central bases. Material for sequencing was central memory CD4+ T cells from blood. This specimen's cell subset or site label, interpreted: central memory, CD45RA- CD27+. The CDR3 here reads CASSPRTRFETQYF. The DNA sequence reads TGTGCTAGCAGCCCAAGGACTAGATTCGAGACCCAGTACTTC.